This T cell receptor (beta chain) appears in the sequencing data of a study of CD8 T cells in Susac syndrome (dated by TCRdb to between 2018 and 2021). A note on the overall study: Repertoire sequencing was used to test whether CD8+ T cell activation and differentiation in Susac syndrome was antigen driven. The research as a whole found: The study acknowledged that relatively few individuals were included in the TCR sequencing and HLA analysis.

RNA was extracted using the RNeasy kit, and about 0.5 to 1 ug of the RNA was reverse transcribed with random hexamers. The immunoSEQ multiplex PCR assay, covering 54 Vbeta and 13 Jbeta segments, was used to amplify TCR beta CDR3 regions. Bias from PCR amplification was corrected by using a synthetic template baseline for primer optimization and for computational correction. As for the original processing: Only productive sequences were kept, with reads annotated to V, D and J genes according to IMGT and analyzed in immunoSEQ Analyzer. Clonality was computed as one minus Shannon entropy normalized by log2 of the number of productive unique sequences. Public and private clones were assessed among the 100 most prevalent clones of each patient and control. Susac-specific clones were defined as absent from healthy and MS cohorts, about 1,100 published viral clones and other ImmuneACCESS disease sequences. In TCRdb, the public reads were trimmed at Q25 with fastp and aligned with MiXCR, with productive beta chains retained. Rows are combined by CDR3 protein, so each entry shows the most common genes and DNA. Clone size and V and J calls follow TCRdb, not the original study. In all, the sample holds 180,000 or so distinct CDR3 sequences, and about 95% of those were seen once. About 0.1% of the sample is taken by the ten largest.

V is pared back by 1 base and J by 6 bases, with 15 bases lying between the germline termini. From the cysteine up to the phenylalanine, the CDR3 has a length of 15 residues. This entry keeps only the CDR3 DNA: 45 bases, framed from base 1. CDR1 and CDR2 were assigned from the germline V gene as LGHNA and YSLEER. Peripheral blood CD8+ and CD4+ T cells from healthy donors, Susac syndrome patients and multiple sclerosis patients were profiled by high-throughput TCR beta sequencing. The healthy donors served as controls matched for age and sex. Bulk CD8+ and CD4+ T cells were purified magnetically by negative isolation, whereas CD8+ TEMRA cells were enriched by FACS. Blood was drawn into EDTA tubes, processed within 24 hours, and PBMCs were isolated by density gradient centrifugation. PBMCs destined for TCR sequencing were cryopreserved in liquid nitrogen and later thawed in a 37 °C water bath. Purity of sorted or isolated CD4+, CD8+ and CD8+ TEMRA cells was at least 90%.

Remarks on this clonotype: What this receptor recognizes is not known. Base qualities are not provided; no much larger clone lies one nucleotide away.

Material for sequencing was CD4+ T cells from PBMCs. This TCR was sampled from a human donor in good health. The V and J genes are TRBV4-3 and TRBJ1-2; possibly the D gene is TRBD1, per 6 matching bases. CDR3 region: CASSQVRQGWNGYTF. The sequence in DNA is TGCGCCAGCAGCCAAGTTCGTCAGGGGTGGAATGGCTACACCTTC.